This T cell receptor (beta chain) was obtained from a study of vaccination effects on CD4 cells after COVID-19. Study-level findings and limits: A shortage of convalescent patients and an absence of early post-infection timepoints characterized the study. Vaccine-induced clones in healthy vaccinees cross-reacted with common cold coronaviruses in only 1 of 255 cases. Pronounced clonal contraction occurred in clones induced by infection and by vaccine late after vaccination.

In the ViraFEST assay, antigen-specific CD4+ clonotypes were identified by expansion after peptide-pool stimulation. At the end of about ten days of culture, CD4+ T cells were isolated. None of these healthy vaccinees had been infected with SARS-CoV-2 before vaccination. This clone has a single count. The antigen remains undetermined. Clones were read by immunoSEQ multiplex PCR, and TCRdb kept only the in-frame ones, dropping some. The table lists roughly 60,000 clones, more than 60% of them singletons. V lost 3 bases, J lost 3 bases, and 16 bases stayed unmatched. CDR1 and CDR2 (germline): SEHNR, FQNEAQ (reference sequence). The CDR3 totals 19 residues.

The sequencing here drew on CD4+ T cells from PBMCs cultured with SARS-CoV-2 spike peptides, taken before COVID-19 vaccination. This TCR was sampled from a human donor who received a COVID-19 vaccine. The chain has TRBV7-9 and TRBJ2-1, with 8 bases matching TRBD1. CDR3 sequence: CASSFSGTGNLVSYNEQFF. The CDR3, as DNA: TGTGCCAGCAGCTTCTCAGGGACAGGTAACCTTGTCAGCTACAATGAGCAGTTCTTC. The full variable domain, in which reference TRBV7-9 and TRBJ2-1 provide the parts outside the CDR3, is DTGVSQNPRHKITKRGQNVTFRCDPISEHNRLYWYRQTLGQGPEFLTYFQNEAQLEKSRLLSDRFSAERPKGSFSTLEIQRTEQGDSAMYLCASSFSGTGNLVSYNEQFFGPGTRLTVL.